Sequencing of this TCR beta chain was carried out in a study of CD8 T cells in Susac syndrome. When the RNA was reverse transcribed, random hexamers were used with an input of about 0.5 to 1 ug. TCRdb reprocessed the immunoSEQ multiplex PCR reads via MiXCR and lists one record per CDR3 protein. The data contain about 47,000 distinct CDR3 sequences, about 91% of them seen just once; the ten biggest clones take up about 0.41%. This CDR3 comprises 15 residues. After removal of 5 bases from V and 0 bases from J, the junction contained 3 bases not matched to a gene. Per the germline V gene, CDR1 is MNHNS and CDR2 is SASEGT.

The sample consisted of CD8+ T cells from PBMCs. This clonotype was sampled from a human donor in good health. The gene calls are TRBV6-1 and TRBJ2-7; TRBD2 matches at 11 bases. The DNA of the CDR3 is TGTGCCAGCAGTACCGGGACTAGCGGCTCCTACGAGCAGTACTTC. It encodes CASSTGTSGSYEQYF.